This T cell receptor (beta chain) was found in a study of blood T cell repertoires in COVID-19. TCRdb's copy holds only in-frame clones and misses some; the assay was immunoSEQ multiplex PCR. This sample has about 200,000 clones; roughly 80% occur once, and the top ten carry 13%. Sequencing was performed on peripheral blood. The clonotype was recovered from a man aged 45-65 years who had recovered from COVID-19.

The CDR3 bases are TGTGCCAGCAGCTTACAGGGTAATCAGGCCGGGGAGCTGTTTTTT. Translated, it gives CASSLQGNQAGELFF. The chain combines TRBV11-3 with TRBJ2-2; D is perhaps TRBD1 (5 bases). Trimming took off 2 bases at V and 6 bases at J, with 13 bases between the two ends. The CDR3 contains 15 residues. Germline V gene sequence: CDR1 SGHNT, CDR2 YENEEA.